These 21 T cell receptor beta chains originate from one sample sequenced in a study of patients and donors after allogeneic stem cell transplantation. TCRdb called the RT-PCR reads again in MiXCR, with one record for every CDR3 protein. The sample gives roughly 140,000 distinct CDR3 sequences, about a third of which show up once; 50% is in the top ten. The specimen was blood, either unsorted or a sorted T cell fraction (not recorded which). Receptors originate from a human donor who was either an allogeneic HSCT recipient or a stem cell or donor lymphocyte infusion donor (not recorded which). It is not recorded whose cells these are; they may come from a transplant donor.

This rearrangement joins TRBV28 to TRBJ2-5; TRBD1 agrees at 7 bases. The CDR3 is made up of 15 amino acids. Germline trimming cut 6 bases from V and 4 bases from J; bases unmatched to any gene: 11. CDR1 and CDR2 (germline): MDHEN, SYDVKM. The CDR3 loop reads CASSPDRVVLETQYF. CDR3 nucleotides: TGTGCCAGCAGCCCTGACAGGGTAGTATTAGAGACCCAGTACTTC.

CDR3 amino acids: CSARGDSSYNSPLHF. CDR3 in DNA: TGCAGTGCTAGAGGGGACAGCTCCTATAATTCACCCCTCCACTTT. V and J are TRBV20-1 and TRBJ1-6, with 7 bases that match TRBD1. Germline trimming cut 1 base from V and 0 bases from J; bases unmatched to any gene: 0. The CDR3 covers 15 residues. CDR1 and CDR2 (germline): DFQATT, SNEGSKA (reference sequence).

The V call is TRBV12-3 or TRBV12-4, the J call TRBJ1-2; 11 bases line up with TRBD1. V was pared by 4 bases and J by 4 bases, with 5 bases of the junction left unmatched. This CDR3 has 15 residues. The CDR3 loop is CASSSGTGGIYGYTF. DNA of the CDR3: TGTGCCAGCAGTTCCGGGACAGGGGGGATCTATGGCTACACCTTC.

The gene calls are TRBV20-1 and TRBJ2-1, with a possible D match to TRBD1 (6 bases). CDR3 length: 16 residues. Germline CDR1 reads DFQATT; CDR2 reads SNEGSKA (reference sequence). V was cut by 0 bases and J by 0 bases, with 12 bases left in between. The CDR3 is CSARDEDSNSYNEQFF. The CDR3 DNA reads TGCAGTGCTAGAGACGAGGACAGCAACTCCTACAATGAGCAGTTCTTC.

The CDR3 region has the DNA TGTGCCTGGAACGGGGTAACCTACGAGCAGTACTTC. This codes for CAWNGVTYEQYF. The chain links TRBV30 to TRBJ2-7; perhaps TRBD2 as D (5 bases). CDR3 size: 12 residues. With 4 bases removed from V and 2 bases from J, the gap between germline ends came to 9 bases. Germline values: CDR1 GTSNPN, CDR2 SVGIG (reference sequence).

This clonotype was counted only a few times. The chain is built from TRBV7-2 and TRBJ1-1, with D perhaps TRBD1 (6 bases). V was cut by 4 bases and J by 4 bases, with 13 bases left in between. Looked up from germline, CDR1 is SGHTA and CDR2 is FQGNSA. The CDR3 totals 14 residues. The CDR3 bases are TGTGCCAGCAGCTGGACAGTATTGGGCACTGAAGCTTTCTTT. Protein sequence: CASSWTVLGTEAFF.

The sample holds one count of this clonotype. The rearrangement joins TRBV6-5 to TRBJ2-3, with D tentatively TRBD1 or TRBD2 (5 bases each). With 5 bases removed from V and 7 bases from J, the gap between germline ends came to 22 bases. The CDR3 runs 16 residues. CDR1 and CDR2 from the germline V gene are MNHEY and SVGAGI. This CDR3 is CASSGRRDPLPYTQYF. Here the CDR3 DNA reads TGTGCCAGCAGTGGACGCCGGGACCCTCTCCCCTATACGCAGTATTTT.

The chain uses TRBV5-5 and TRBJ2-7; D might be TRBD1 (6 bases). CDR1 is SGHKS and CDR2 is YYEKEE in the germline V gene (reference sequence). V shed 2 bases and J shed 4 bases, with 13 bases lying between them. The CDR3 consists of 14 residues. CDR3 in amino acids: CASSFPTGPYEQYF. The CDR3 DNA sequence: TGTGCCAGCAGCTTTCCGACAGGACCTTACGAGCAGTACTTC.

This clonotype was seen only a few times. V usage is TRBV12-3 or TRBV12-4 and J usage is TRBJ1-4; D remains ambiguous. CDR3 size: 15 residues. Trimming removed 5 bases at V and 3 bases at J, with 13 bases between. CDR3 sequence reads: CASSNRVAANEKLFF. The CDR3 region has the DNA TGTGCCAGCAGTAATCGGGTAGCGGCTAATGAAAAACTGTTTTTT.

This clonotype occurred once. The V gene is TRBV2, the J gene TRBJ2-1; the match to TRBD2 covers 11 bases. The CDR3 totals 16 residues. J lost 3 bases, V lost 4 bases, and 5 bases had no gene match. CDR1 is SNHLY and CDR2 is FYNNEI in the germline V gene. In nucleotides, the CDR3 is TGTGCCAGCAGTGCCAGGGGACTAGCGGACTACAATGAGCAGTTCTTC. Residues: CASSARGLADYNEQFF. The complete variable domain, with remaining parts taken from reference TRBV2 and TRBJ2-1, reads EPEVTQTPSHQVTQMGQEVILRCVPISNHLYFYWYRQILGQKVEFLVSFYNNEISEKSEIFDDQFSVERPDGSNFTLKIRSTKLEDSAMYFCASSARGLADYNEQFFGPGTRLTVL.

This clonotype was seen only a few times. The genes are TRBV10-3 and TRBJ1-2, with TRBD1 as a possible D gene (5 bases). CDR1 ENHRY and CDR2 SYGVKD come from the germline V gene. The CDR3 has 14 amino acids. Trimming shortened V by 7 bases and J by 4 bases, and 16 bases separated the two germline ends. The CDR3 region is CAINSEQVFYGYTF. For the CDR3, the DNA is TGTGCCATCAACTCCGAACAGGTTTTCTATGGCTACACCTTC.

The J gene is TRBJ2-7, the V gene TRBV12-3 or TRBV12-4; D not certain. Trimming cost V 4 bases and J 5 bases, with 15 bases left between them. CDR3 length: 14 amino acids. In DNA, the CDR3 is TGTGCCAGCAGTTACAGTAATGCTATCCACGAGCAGTACTTC. This encodes CASSYSNAIHEQYF.

This clonotype was counted only a few times. This chain uses TRBV21-1 with TRBJ1-1; TRBD1, the D gene given by the table, was not confirmed from the DNA. TRBV21-1 is a recognized pseudogene. The CDR3 extends over 16 amino acids. In DNA form, the CDR3 reads TGTGCCAGCAGCAAAAAAGCCGCTCCGGGCTTATCTGAAGCTTTCTTT. This sequence encodes CASSKKAAPGLSEAFF.

This clonotype was seen ten or more times. CDR3 DNA sequence: TGTGCCAGCAGTACGGGGACAGGGAACACTGAAGCTTTCTTT. Translation gives CASSTGTGNTEAFF. J is TRBJ1-1 and V is TRBV12-3 or TRBV12-4; 8 bases line up with TRBD1. The CDR3 contains 14 residues. After removal of 5 bases from V and 1 base from J, the junction contained 3 bases not matched to a gene.

V gene TRBV4-1 combines with J gene TRBJ1-2; D perhaps matches TRBD1 (6 bases). V lost 4 bases to trimming and J lost 6 bases, with 15 bases between them. Looked up from germline, CDR1 is MGHRA and CDR2 is YSYEKL. This CDR3 has 14 amino acids. The CDR3 loop is CASSLSEGEHGYTF. CDR3 nucleotides: TGCGCCAGCAGCCTCAGCGAGGGGGAACATGGCTACACCTTC.

Worth noting for this clonotype: A read error may account for a junction end that differs from germline. The CDR3 DNA is TGTGCCAGCGGTTTAATCCGGGACAGACTTGATGGGCCCCAGCATTTT. This sequence encodes CASGLIRDRLDGPQHF. This sequence joins TRBV12-3 or TRBV12-4 and TRBJ1-5; 7 bases map to TRBD1. This CDR3 comprises 16 residues.

A few counts support this clonotype. The chain has TRBV6-5 and TRBJ1-6; D unclear. Germline CDR1 is MNHEY and CDR2 is SVGAGI. V lost 2 bases and J 2 bases, leaving 13 bases between the germline ends. This CDR3 spans 17 amino acids. The CDR3 here is CASSYPRTGTYNSPLHF. CDR3 nucleotides: TGTGCCAGCAGTTACCCGAGGACCGGGACCTATAATTCACCCCTCCACTTT.

The V call is TRBV9, the J call TRBJ2-3, with D unresolved. The CDR3 runs to 13 residues. CDR1 SGDLS and CDR2 YYNGEE come from the germline V gene. V lost 0 bases and J lost 4, with 6 bases in between. CDR3 coding DNA: TGTGCCAGCAGCGTAGGGGCCCCAGATACGCAGTATTTT. Its translation: CASSVGAPDTQYF.

V usage is TRBV12-3 or TRBV12-4 and J usage is TRBJ2-2; unclear D gene. With 6 bases removed from V and 4 bases from J, the gap between germline ends came to 9 bases. CDR3 length: 13 residues. The CDR3 sequence: CASSPLFTGELFF. The CDR3 region has the DNA TGTGCCAGCAGCCCACTCTTCACCGGGGAGCTGTTTTTT.

The chain uses TRBV6-2 or TRBV6-3 and TRBJ2-3; no clear D gene. Germline V gives CDR1 MNHEY, CDR2 SVGEGT. V was shortened by 4 bases and J by 5 bases, with 22 bases between the two germline ends. The CDR3 is made up of 17 amino acids. CDR3: CASSWARSESKKDTQYF. The CDR3 DNA reads as TGTGCCAGCAGTTGGGCCAGGTCCGAGTCAAAGAAAGATACGCAGTATTTT.

This clonotype has just a few counts. The gene calls are TRBV27 and TRBJ1-5, with TRBD1 as a possible D gene (5 bases). The CDR3 spans 15 residues. Germline loops: CDR1 MNHEY, CDR2 SMNVEV (reference sequence). Trimming took 7 bases from V and 1 from J, leaving 14 bases between them. CDR3 DNA: TGTGCCAGCATCCTGCGGCGGGGGAGCAATCAGCCCCAGCATTTT. It translates to CASILRRGSNQPQHF.